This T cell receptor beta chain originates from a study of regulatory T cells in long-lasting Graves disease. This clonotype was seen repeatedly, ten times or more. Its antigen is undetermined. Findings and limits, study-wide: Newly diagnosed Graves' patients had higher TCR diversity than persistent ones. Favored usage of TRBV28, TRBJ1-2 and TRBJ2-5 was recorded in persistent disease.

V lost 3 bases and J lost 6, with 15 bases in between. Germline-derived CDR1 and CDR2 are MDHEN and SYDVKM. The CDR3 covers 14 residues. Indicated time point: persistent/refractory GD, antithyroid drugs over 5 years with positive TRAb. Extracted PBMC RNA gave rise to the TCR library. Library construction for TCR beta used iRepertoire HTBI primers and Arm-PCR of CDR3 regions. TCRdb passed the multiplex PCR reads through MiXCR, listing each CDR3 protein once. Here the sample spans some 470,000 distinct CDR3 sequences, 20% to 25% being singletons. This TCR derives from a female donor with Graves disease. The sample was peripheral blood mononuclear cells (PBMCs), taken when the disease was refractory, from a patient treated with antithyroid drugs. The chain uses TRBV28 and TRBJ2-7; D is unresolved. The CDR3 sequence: CASSFASLVREQYF. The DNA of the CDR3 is TGTGCCAGCAGTTTTGCCAGCCTTGTGCGCGAGCAGTACTTC.